What follows describes a single TCR beta chain. The antigen it recognizes is unknown. No base quality information exists; no much larger clone differs at one position. The data derive from a study of blood T cell repertoires in COVID-19 (dated by TCRdb to about 2020). Context from the whole study: Collaborator samples came from the United States, Italy and Spain and covered acute and convalescent phases of COVID-19. The prospective study material was composed of cDNA or gDNA derived from T cells, B-cell-depleted T cells, or PBMCs. Deeply sampled blood TCRbeta repertoires from subjects exposed to, actively infected with, or recovered from COVID-19 were included in the dataset. The repertoires were made available in a free public database intended to serve as a resource for research on the immune response to SARS-CoV-2. The samples were drawn from two sources: the first 160 participants of the ongoing ImmuneRACE study, and 1,000 to 1,500 subjects contributed by 6 global collaborators. A de-identified subject ID, COVID-19 status, age in years and sex were almost always included in the sample metadata. Where HLA class I and class II types were available, the types were taken from metadata supplied by the sample provider, not from assay-based typing. The paper's findings and limits, for the study overall: The quantity of clinical and demographic metadata differed by source and by participant and was supplied without curation.

TCRbeta CDR3 regions were amplified from genomic DNA by means of the immunoSEQ Assay, a bias-controlled multiplex PCR. In the authors' own workflow: The number of nucleated cells in each sample was estimated by amplification of reference gene primers within the assay. To quantify the absolute abundance of each unique TCRbeta CDR3 rearrangement, sequence reads were collapsed and filtered. For each sample, productive Simpson clonality was calculated as the square root of Simpson's diversity index over productive rearrangements. Drawn from immuneACCESS, this table holds only the in-frame rearrangements with V and J called that TCRdb kept. Clones are partly lost; checked studies trace under half to an unresolved V gene and leave the rest unexplained. From that table come the V and J calls and clone size; the DNA was used to work out D and trimming. The sample has tens of thousands of clones on record, more than 85% of them singletons. The ten largest clones capture under 3% of the sample.

Collaborating institutions collected whole blood in K2EDTA tubes following their own protocols. For TCRbeta analysis, collaborators shipped samples as frozen whole blood, isolated PBMCs, or DNA extracted from either of those sample types. Via the germline V gene, CDR1 is MNHEY and CDR2 SVGAGI. At the junction V is shortened by 5 bases and J by 4 bases, with 15 bases in between. The CDR3 spans 14 residues, from the cysteine through the phenylalanine. The sequence is cut down to CDR3 DNA, 42 bases in frame from base 1. The sequenced sample consisted of peripheral blood. The chain is made from TRBV6-5 and TRBJ2-7; TRBD1 is perhaps the D gene, given 6 matching bases. The TCR was taken from a man between 60 and 75 years old with acute or convalescent COVID-19. The CDR3 protein is CASSPQAGVYEQYF. The DNA is TGTGCCAGCAGTCCTCAGGCAGGGGTGTACGAGCAGTACTTC.